This T cell receptor beta chain is from a study of cytomegalovirus exposure and HLA in healthy donors. Study results and limitations: V- and J-gene trimming of TCR beta was linked (in a later analysis) to a missense DCLRE1C variant. Excluded: some indistinguishable V segments such as TRBV6-2 and TRBV6-3.

The CDR3 consists of 14 residues. The V gene end was trimmed by 3 bases and the J gene end by 4 bases; junction bases not matched to a gene: 4. Germline V gene lookup returns CDR1 LNHNV and CDR2 YYDKDF (reference sequence). The PCR made use of 60 Vbeta and 13 Jbeta primers. Data came from immunoSEQ multiplex PCR; TCRdb stores just in-frame clones and leaves some out. This sample has roughly 100,000 clones, with less than 85% found just once. Notes on this clone: The antigen is unknown.

The chain combines TRBV15 with TRBJ2-7; 9 bases fit TRBD1. This clonotype was sampled from a woman aged 18-30 years in good health and CMV-seropositive. Sequencing was carried out using PBMCs. The CDR3 sequence is CATSSRQGVYEQYF. In DNA, the CDR3 is TGTGCCACCAGCAGCAGACAGGGGGTTTACGAGCAGTACTTC.